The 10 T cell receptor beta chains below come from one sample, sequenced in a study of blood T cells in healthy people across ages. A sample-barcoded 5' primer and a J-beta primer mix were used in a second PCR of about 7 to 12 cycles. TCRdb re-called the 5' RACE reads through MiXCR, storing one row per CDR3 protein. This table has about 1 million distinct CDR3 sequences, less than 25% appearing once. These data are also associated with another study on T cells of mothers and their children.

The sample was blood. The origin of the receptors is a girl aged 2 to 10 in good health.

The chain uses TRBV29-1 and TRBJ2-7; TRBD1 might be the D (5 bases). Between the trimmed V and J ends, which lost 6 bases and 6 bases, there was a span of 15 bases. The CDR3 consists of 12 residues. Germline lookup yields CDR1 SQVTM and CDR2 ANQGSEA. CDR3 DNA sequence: TGCAGCGTGGCTTGGGGCGGCTTCGAGCAGTACTTC. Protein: CSVAWGGFEQYF.

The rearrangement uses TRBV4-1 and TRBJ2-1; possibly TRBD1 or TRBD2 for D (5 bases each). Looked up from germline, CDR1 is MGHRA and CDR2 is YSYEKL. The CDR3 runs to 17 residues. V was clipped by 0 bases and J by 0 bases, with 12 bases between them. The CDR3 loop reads CASSQETGQSSYNEQFF. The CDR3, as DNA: TGCGCCAGCAGCCAAGAGACGGGGCAGAGCTCCTACAATGAGCAGTTCTTC.

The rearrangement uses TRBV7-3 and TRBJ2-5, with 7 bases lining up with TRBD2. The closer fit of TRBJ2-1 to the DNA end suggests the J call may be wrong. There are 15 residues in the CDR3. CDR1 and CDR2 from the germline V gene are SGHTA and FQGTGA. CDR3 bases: TGTGCCAGCAGCTTAACGGGGACTACCTCCGATGAGCAGTTCTTC. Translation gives CASSLTGTTSDEQFF.

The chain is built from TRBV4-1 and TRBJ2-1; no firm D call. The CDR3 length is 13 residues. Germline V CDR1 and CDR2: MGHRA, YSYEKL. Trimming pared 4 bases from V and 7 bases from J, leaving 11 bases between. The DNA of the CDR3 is TGCGCCAGCAGCCGCCCATTGGGAAATGAGCAGTTCTTC. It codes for CASSRPLGNEQFF.

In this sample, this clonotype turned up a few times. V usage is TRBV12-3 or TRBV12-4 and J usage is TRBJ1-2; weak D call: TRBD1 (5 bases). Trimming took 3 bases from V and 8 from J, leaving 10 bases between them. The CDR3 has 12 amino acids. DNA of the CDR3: TGTGCCAGCAGTTTTAGGGGAAACGGCTACACCTTC. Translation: CASSFRGNGYTF.

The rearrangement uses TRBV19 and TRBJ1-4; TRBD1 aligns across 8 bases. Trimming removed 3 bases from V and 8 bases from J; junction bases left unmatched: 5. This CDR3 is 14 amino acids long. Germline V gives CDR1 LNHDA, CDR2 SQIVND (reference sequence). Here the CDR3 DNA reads TGTGCCAGTAGTATTATAGCAGGGGGCGAAAAACTGTTTTTT. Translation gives CASSIIAGGEKLFF.

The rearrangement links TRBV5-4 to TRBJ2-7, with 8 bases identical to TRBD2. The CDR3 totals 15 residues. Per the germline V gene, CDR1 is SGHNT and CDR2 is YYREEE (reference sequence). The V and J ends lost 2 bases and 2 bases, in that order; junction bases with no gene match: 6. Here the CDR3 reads CASSFLSGATYEQYF. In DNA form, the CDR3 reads TGTGCCAGCAGCTTTCTTAGCGGGGCCACCTACGAGCAGTACTTC.

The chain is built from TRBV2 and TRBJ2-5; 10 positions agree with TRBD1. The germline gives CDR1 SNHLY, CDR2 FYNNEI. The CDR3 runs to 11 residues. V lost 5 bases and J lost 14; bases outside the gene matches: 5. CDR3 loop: CASSTGTGAYF. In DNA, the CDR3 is TGTGCCAGCAGTACCGGGACAGGGGCTTACTTC.

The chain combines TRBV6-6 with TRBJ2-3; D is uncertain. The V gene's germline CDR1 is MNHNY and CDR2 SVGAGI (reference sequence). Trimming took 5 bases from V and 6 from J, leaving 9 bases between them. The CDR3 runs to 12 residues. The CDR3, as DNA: TGTGCCAGCAGTAAAAAGGGTGATACGCAGTATTTT. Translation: CASSKKGDTQYF.

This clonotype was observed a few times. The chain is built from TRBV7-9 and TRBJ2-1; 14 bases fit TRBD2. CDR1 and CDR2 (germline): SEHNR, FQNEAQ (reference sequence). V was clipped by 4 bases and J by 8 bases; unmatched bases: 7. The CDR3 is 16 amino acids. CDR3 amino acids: CASSSRTSGGRDEQFF. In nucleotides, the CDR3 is TGTGCCAGCAGCTCCAGGACTAGCGGGGGGAGGGATGAGCAGTTCTTC.